Sequencing of this TCR beta chain was carried out in a study of brain T cells in children with intractable seizures. Whole-study results and caveats: Patients' HCMV serostatus was unknown; virus specificity rests on CDR3 similarity alone. Pre- and post-surgery blood differed in depth, so pre-surgery absences may be undersampling.

A note on this clone: Its antigen is undetermined.

Some clones are missing from TCRdb's copy, which holds only in-frame ones; the method was immunoSEQ multiplex PCR. The repertoire includes 78,000 or so clones, around nine tenths of them detected once, and around 24% sits in the top ten. Surgery cases with the highest brain T cell transcript signatures were chosen for sequencing. Before surgery, patients took at least one anti-epileptic drug. V was trimmed by 4 bases and J by 0 bases, leaving 19 bases between them. The CDR3 consists of 18 residues. Germline CDR1 MNHEY, CDR2 SMNVEV (reference sequence). The material sequenced was peripheral blood, taken at surgery. This receptor was identified in a girl aged 2 to 10 with Rasmussen encephalitis and intractable seizures. This chain connects TRBV27 to TRBJ2-1; D call uncertain. In DNA, the CDR3 is TGTGCCAGCAGTTCTCCAACCCTCAAGCAAGGCTCCTACAATGAGCAGTTCTTC. Encoded protein: CASSSPTLKQGSYNEQFF.